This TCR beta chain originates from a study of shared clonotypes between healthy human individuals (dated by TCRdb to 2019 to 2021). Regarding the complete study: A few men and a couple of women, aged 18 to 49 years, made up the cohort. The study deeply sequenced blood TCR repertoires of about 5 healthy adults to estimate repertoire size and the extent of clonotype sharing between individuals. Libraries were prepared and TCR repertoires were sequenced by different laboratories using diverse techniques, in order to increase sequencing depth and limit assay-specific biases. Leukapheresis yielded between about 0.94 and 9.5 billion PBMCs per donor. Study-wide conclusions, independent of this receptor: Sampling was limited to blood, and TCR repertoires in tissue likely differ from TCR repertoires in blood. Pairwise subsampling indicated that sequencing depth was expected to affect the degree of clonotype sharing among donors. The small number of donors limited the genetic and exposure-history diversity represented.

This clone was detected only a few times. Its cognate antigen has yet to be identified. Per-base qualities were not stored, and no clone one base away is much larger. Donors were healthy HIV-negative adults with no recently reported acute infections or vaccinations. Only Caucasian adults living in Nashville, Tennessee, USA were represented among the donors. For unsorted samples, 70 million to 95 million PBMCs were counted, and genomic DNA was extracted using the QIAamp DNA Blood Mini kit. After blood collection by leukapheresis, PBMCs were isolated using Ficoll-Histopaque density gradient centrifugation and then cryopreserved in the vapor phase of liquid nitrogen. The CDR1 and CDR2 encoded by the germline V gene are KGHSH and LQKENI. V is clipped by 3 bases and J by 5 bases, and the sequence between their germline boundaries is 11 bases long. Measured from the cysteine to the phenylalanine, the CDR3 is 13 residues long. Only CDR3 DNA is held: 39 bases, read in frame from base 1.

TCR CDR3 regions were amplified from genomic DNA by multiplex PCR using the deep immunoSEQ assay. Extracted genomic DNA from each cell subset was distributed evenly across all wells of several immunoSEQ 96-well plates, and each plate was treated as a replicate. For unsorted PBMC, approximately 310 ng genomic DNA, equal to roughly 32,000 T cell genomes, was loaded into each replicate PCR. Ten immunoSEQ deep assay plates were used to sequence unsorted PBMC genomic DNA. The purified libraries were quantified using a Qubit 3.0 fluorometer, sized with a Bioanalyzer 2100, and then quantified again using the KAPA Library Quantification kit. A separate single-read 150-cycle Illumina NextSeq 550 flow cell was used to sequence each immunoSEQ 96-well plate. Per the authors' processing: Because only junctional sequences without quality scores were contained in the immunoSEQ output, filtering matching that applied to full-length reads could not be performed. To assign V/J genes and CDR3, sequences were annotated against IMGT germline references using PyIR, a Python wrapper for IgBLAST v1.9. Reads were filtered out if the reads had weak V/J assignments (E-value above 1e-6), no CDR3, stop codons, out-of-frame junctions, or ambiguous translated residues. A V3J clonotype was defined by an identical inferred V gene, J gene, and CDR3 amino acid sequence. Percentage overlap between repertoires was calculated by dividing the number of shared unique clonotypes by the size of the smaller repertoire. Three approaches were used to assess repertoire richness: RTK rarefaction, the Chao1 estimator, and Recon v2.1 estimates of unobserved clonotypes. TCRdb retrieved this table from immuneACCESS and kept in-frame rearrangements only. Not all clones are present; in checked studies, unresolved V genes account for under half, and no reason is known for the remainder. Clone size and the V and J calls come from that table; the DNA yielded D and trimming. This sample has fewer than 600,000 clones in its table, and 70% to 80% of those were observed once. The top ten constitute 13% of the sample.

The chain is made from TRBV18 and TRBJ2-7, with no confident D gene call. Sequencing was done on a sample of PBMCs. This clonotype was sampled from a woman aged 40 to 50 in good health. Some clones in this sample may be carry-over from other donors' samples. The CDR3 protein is CASSPSPSNEQYF. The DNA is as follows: TGTGCCAGCTCACCCTCCCCTTCCAACGAGCAGTACTTC.